The entry below gives a single T cell receptor (beta chain) sequence along with its context. Its recognized antigen is unknown. Base qualities are missing; no much larger clone stands one base away. These data come from a study of control samples from healthy donors and cancer patients (dated by TCRdb to 2019 to 2021). Looking up the germline V gene yields CDR1 MDHEN and CDR2 SYDVKM. V is reduced by 1 base and J by 5 bases, leaving a spacing of 5 bases between them. The cysteine opens and the phenylalanine closes a CDR3 of 12 amino acids. Of all the DNA, just the CDR3 is kept, 36 bases in frame from base 1. The receptor library was made with the immunoSEQ multiplex PCR assay. TCRdb mirrors the immuneACCESS table, restricted to in-frame sequences. Some clones are absent from its copies; in checked studies, under half trace to an unresolved V gene, and the reason for the others is unknown. This sample is represented by tens of thousands of clones; roughly 87% of them were singletons. 3.5% to 4% of the sample comes from the top ten.

The sequence links TRBV28 to TRBJ2-5; the D gene cannot be named for sure. This receptor was taken from a woman aged 45 to 65 in good health. Sequencing was carried out using blood. This receptor carries the CDR3 CASSLSSETQYF. The DNA sequence reads TGTGCCAGCAGTTTATCTTCGGAGACCCAGTACTTC.